This record looks at one T cell receptor (beta chain) sequence and its context. The clone's antigen remains unknown. Base-call qualities are not available, and no considerably larger clone is one nucleotide away. The data are from a study of PD-L1 blockade in urothelial cancer (dated by TCRdb to 2016 to 2017). For context, the study as a whole: Every patient began therapy in 2014 and was given atezolizumab 1,200 mg intravenously every 3 weeks. A median of about 140,000 T cells and some 82,000 unique TCRs was obtained from blood samples, and a median clonality of approximately 0.08 was observed. TCR sequencing covered pretreatment tumor samples and matched, serially collected peripheral blood taken before and after atezolizumab treatment. Pretreatment blood TCR-seq was available for fewer than 30 patients, at least one posttreatment blood collection was obtained for some 25 patients, and tumor TCR-seq was available for some 25 patients. In the same patients, whole exome sequencing and RNA sequencing of pretreatment tumors were performed in addition to TCR sequencing. Twenty-five of 29 patients were identified as males with urothelial cancer of bladder origin, and a prior smoking history was reported by 18 of 29 patients. Somatic, immune and clinical correlates of response to PD-L1 blockade with atezolizumab in urothelial cancer were the focus of an exploratory multi-omic analysis. Patients had an ECOG performance status of 0 or 1 and had received between 0 and 3 prior chemotherapy regimens. Blood samples were analyzed at 3 weeks after treatment start (second dose) and at 6 weeks after treatment start. Progression-free survival longer than 6 months counted as durable clinical benefit, and TCR features were additionally tested against both progression-free and overall survival. Durable clinical benefit was achieved by nine patients and was not achieved by 20 patients.

Broad study findings and their caveats: At 3 weeks after the start of treatment, tumor-associated TCR clones in peripheral blood had expanded more in patients with durable benefit (n of about 22, p = 0.022). Because of the small sample size (n ≈ 31) and the many exploratory analyses performed, the results are intended to be regarded as hypothesis-generating. Improved progression-free and overall survival was found to be associated with pretreatment peripheral blood TCR clonality below the median.

CDR1 and CDR2 are drawn from the germline V gene: SGHVS, FNYEAQ. After removal of 7 bases from V and 2 bases from J, the junction retains 7 bases not matched to a gene. From cysteine to phenylalanine, the CDR3 is 15 amino acids long. The CDR3 DNA has 45 bases and is translated from base 1. Synthetic TCR analog templates were spiked into each PCR so that absolute template abundance could be estimated from read counts. Using the immunoSEQ assay, TCRbeta CDR3 regions were amplified from genomic DNA with bias-controlled V and J gene primers. Sequencing of rearranged TCRbeta segments was done at approximately 20X coverage. The original methods were these. Sequencing errors were corrected by clustering, and CDR3s were annotated against IMGT so that V, D and J genes could be assigned. Out-of-frame and stop-codon sequences were excluded, and only productive TCRbeta rearrangements were used in downstream analyses. Clonality was calculated as one minus the Shannon entropy normalized by the log of the number of unique productive sequences. Clones differing between time points or between blood and tumor were identified using Fisher's exact test with Benjamini-Hochberg correction, with an adjusted p below 0.01 applied as the threshold. TCRdb holds this immuneACCESS table with in-frame rearrangements only. Some clones are missing; in checked studies, unresolved V genes explain under half, and the rest has no known cause. The DNA gave D and trimming, while V, J and clone size come from that table. This sample is represented by roughly 55,000 clones; 86% of them were singletons. Around 20% of the sample rests with the top ten.

Taken with the paper, the label for time point translates to: pretreatment peripheral blood. The cohort comprised fewer than 35 patients with locally advanced or metastatic urothelial carcinoma treated at Memorial Sloan Kettering on a trial protocol. Peripheral blood mononuclear cells were collected pretreatment and during treatment, with between 1 and 8 total time points per patient. The Qiagen DNeasy Blood extraction kit was used to purify genomic DNA from total PBMCs and tumor samples. PBMCs were collected pretreatment and during treatment and were isolated and stored as previously described. The rearrangement joined TRBV7-6 to TRBJ2-1, and 8 junctional nucleotides match TRBD2. This TCR derives from a man aged 55-75 years with urothelial cancer. Sequencing used PBMCs, obtained around atezolizumab (anti-PD-L1) treatment. Here is the DNA: TGTGCCAGCACGGAACTAGCGGATACCTACAATGAGCAGTTCTTC. Protein translation: CASTELADTYNEQFF.